A single sample gave rise to the 17 T cell receptor beta chains below, sequenced in a study of shared clonotypes between healthy human individuals (dated by TCRdb to 2020 to 2022). The library came from the immunoSEQ multiplex PCR assay. TCRdb took over this immuneACCESS table, retaining in-frame rearrangements with V and J assigned. Such tables are incomplete; in checked studies, under half of the missing clones stem from an unresolved V gene, and the remainder is unexplained. A total of around 2,000,000 clones appear in this sample, approximately 94% of them only once. Under 2% of the sample is taken by the ten largest. CD8 naive samples were obtained by positive selection for CCR7 among CD45RO-negative cells, yielding a CD45RA+CCR7+ population from which TemRA cells were excluded. The specimen sequenced was naive CD8+ T cells from PBMCs. This specimen's cell subset or site label, interpreted: CD45RA+CCR7+. These receptors all stem from a young man in good health. Some clones in this sample may be carry-over from other donors' samples.

This rearrangement joins TRBV27 to TRBJ2-3; 9 bases line up with TRBD2. CDR3 length: 15 amino acids. The trim removed 4 bases at V and 4 bases at J, leaving 6 bases unmatched. Germline CDR1 and CDR2: MNHEY and SMNVEV (reference sequence). The CDR3 is CASSYLAGSADTQYF. The CDR3 coding sequence is TGTGCCAGCAGTTATCTAGCGGGATCCGCAGATACGCAGTATTTT.

The V gene is TRBV27, the J gene TRBJ2-7; a weak D match, TRBD1 (5 bases). Trimming took 2 bases from V and 3 from J, leaving 17 bases between them. The CDR3 runs to 16 residues. CDR1 and CDR2 from the germline V gene are MNHEY and SMNVEV (reference sequence). The CDR3 bases are TGTGCCAGCAGTTTACAGGCACAGGAGCCCTTCTACGAGCAGTACTTC. Protein product: CASSLQAQEPFYEQYF.

A word on this clone: Other DNA variants within this sample encode the same CDR3. The chain is built from TRBV27 and TRBJ2-7, with D possibly TRBD2 on 6 matching bases. The CDR3 spans 16 residues. Trimming removed 0 bases from V and 3 bases from J, with 15 bases in between. CDR1 and CDR2 from the germline V gene are MNHEY and SMNVEV (reference sequence). The DNA for the CDR3 is TGTGCCAGCAGTTTATCGCCCGGGACTGCAAACTACGAGCAGTACTTC. This gives the protein CASSLSPGTANYEQYF.

This clone was picked up a small number of times. The chain recombines TRBV7-9 with TRBJ2-1, with D possibly TRBD2 on 5 matching bases. With 1 base removed from V and 0 bases from J, the gap between germline ends came to 16 bases. Germline CDR1 and CDR2: SEHNR and FQNEAQ (reference sequence). The CDR3 is 18 residues long. As DNA, the CDR3 is TGTGCCAGCAGCTTAGAAGATCGAGGGAGAAGCTCCTACAATGAGCAGTTCTTC. Amino acids: CASSLEDRGRSSYNEQFF.

V is TRBV27 and J is TRBJ1-4, with unresolved D. This CDR3 has 15 amino acids. With 6 bases removed from V and 4 bases from J, the gap between germline ends came to 15 bases. Per the germline V gene, CDR1 is MNHEY and CDR2 is SMNVEV (reference sequence). This chain's CDR3 is CASSHSFRVNEKLFF. In DNA, the CDR3 is TGTGCCAGCAGCCACTCTTTTAGAGTTAATGAAAAACTGTTTTTT.

Of note for this clone: Other DNA variants within this sample encode the same CDR3. CDR3 protein: CSARGGPEQFF. In DNA form, the CDR3 reads TGCAGTGCTAGGGGTGGACCCGAGCAGTTCTTC. The gene calls are TRBV20-1 and TRBJ2-1, with D uncertain. Trimming cost V 3 bases and J 10 bases, with 10 bases left between them. Germline CDR1 DFQATT, CDR2 SNEGSKA (reference sequence). The CDR3 contains 11 residues.

The chain uses TRBV9 and TRBJ2-2; 7 bases align to TRBD1. Germline V gene data show CDR1 as SGDLS and CDR2 as YYNGEE. Germline trimming cut 0 bases from V and 6 bases from J; bases unmatched to any gene: 8. The CDR3 is 16 amino acids. The CDR3 DNA is TGTGCCAGCAGCGTAGCAAAAACAGGGGTGGCCGGGGAGCTGTTTTTT. Protein sequence: CASSVAKTGVAGELFF. The whole variable domain, remainder taken from reference TRBV9 and TRBJ2-2, is DSGVTQTPKHLITATGQRVTLRCSPRSGDLSVYWYQQSLDQGLQFLIQYYNGEERAKGNILERFSAQQFPDLHSELNLSSLELGDSALYFCASSVAKTGVAGELFFGEGSRLTVL.

In its sample, this clone was seen once. The chain couples TRBV9 to TRBJ2-7; D possibly uses TRBD1 or TRBD2 (5 bases each). V lost 4 bases and J 3 bases, leaving 14 bases between the germline ends. This CDR3 comprises 14 residues. Germline V CDR1 and CDR2: SGDLS, YYNGEE. In DNA form, the CDR3 reads TGTGCCAGCAGCCGTTGGGGGTCCGGCTACGAGCAGTACTTC. Its translation: CASSRWGSGYEQYF.

The chain employs TRBV2 and TRBJ1-5; D not resolved. CDR3 length: 16 amino acids. The ends were cut back, 2 bases at V and 1 base at J, with 12 bases in the middle. Looked up from germline, CDR1 is SNHLY and CDR2 is FYNNEI. Written as DNA, the CDR3 is TGTGCCAGCAGTGAATATCGGGGAGGCAGCAATCAGCCCCAGCATTTT. Its translation is CASSEYRGGSNQPQHF. Complete variable domain (other parts from reference TRBV2 and TRBJ1-5): EPEVTQTPSHQVTQMGQEVILRCVPISNHLYFYWYRQILGQKVEFLVSFYNNEISEKSEIFDDQFSVERPDGSNFTLKIRSTKLEDSAMYFCASSEYRGGSNQPQHFGDGTRLSIL.

The genes are TRBV30 and TRBJ2-1, with 8 bases that match TRBD1. CDR1 is GTSNPN and CDR2 is SVGIG in the germline V gene (reference sequence). The CDR3 extends over 20 amino acids. The junction had 21 bases not matched to a gene; V was cut back by 1 base and J by 4 bases. CDR3 DNA: TGTGCCTGGAGTGGGTATTGGACAGGGCGGCGAGGGGGATCATACAATGAGCAGTTCTTC. It codes for CAWSGYWTGRRGGSYNEQFF.

The rearrangement uses TRBV9 and TRBJ2-5, with TRBD2 matching over 7 bases. The V gene end was trimmed by 4 bases and the J gene end by 9 bases; junction bases not matched to a gene: 9. From germline, CDR1 is SGDLS and CDR2 YYNGEE. The CDR3 runs 13 residues. As DNA, the CDR3 is TGTGCCAGCAGCCCGACGGCGGGGGAGGCCCAGTACTTC. It is translated as CASSPTAGEAQYF.

The genes are TRBV11-2 and TRBJ2-1; D is perhaps TRBD2 (5 bases). CDR3 length equals 16 residues. Trimming removed 1 base at V and 3 bases at J, with 13 bases between. Looked up from germline, CDR1 is SGHAT and CDR2 is FQNNGV. The CDR3 nucleotides read TGTGCCAGCAGCTTAGGCCGGACTTCGGGCTACAATGAGCAGTTCTTC. This encodes CASSLGRTSGYNEQFF.

This clone was counted a single time. This rearrangement joins TRBV4-3 to TRBJ2-7, with 10 bases identical to TRBD2. V trimming: 0 bases; J trimming: 1 base; junction bases outside the gene matches: 3. This CDR3 contains 16 residues. The germline V gene encodes CDR1 LGHNA and CDR2 YSLEER. CDR3 region: CASSQEGTSVSYEQYF. In DNA form, the CDR3 reads TGCGCCAGCAGCCAAGAAGGGACTAGCGTTTCCTACGAGCAGTACTTC.

CDR3 in DNA: TGTGCCAGCAGGCTTGACAGCTCGACGACCCAGTACTTC. Its protein product is CASRLDSSTTQYF. The rearrangement uses TRBV27 and TRBJ2-5, with D perhaps matching TRBD1 (5 bases). Trimming pared 6 bases from V and 7 bases from J, leaving 15 bases between. Germline loops: CDR1 MNHEY, CDR2 SMNVEV (reference sequence). CDR3 length: 13 residues.

The gene calls are TRBV29-1 and TRBJ2-2, with D possibly TRBD2 on 5 matching bases. The CDR3 is 15 amino acids. CDR1 and CDR2 from the germline V gene are SQVTM and ANQGSEA. The V gene lost 7 bases and the J gene lost 5 bases, with 20 bases spanning the gap. The CDR3 bases are TGCAGCGCCCGCGAGGGAAACCCGGGGACCGGGGAGCTGTTTTTT. Translated: CSAREGNPGTGELFF.

The rearrangement links TRBV6-6 to TRBJ2-5, with D tentatively TRBD1 or TRBD2 (5 bases each). Trimming removed 5 bases at V and 5 bases at J, with 9 bases between. Germline assignment: CDR1 MNHNY and CDR2 SVGAGI (reference sequence). The CDR3 extends over 12 amino acids. In nucleotides, the CDR3 is TGTGCCAGCAGTGGGGGTCTCGAGACCCAGTACTTC. Amino acid sequence: CASSGGLETQYF.

V and J are TRBV28 and TRBJ1-3, with a weak D call TRBD1 (5 bases). The ends were cut back, 8 bases at V and 4 bases at J, with 15 bases in the middle. The CDR3 has 14 amino acids. CDR1 and CDR2 (germline): MDHEN, SYDVKM. The CDR3 DNA is TGTGCCAGCTCGGACATCTTACGAGGAAACACCATATATTTT. It yields the protein CASSDILRGNTIYF.